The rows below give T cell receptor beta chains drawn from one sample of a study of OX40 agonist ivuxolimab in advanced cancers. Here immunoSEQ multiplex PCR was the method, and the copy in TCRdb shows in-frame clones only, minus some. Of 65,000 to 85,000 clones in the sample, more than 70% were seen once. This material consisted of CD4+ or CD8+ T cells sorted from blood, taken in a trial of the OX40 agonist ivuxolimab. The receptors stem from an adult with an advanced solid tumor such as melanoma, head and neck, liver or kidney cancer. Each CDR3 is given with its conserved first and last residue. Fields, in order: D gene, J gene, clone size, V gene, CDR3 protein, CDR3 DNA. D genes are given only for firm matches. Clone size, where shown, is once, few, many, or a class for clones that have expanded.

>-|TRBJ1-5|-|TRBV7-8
CASSFPAGGGRDQPQHF
TGTGCCAGCAGCTTCCCTGCGGGGGGGGGTAGAGATCAGCCCCAGCATTTT
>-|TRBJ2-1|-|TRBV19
CASSLDFGAYNEQFF
TGTGCCAGTAGTCTGGACTTTGGGGCCTACAATGAGCAGTTCTTC
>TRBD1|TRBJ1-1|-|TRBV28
CASTPGGTRPEAFF
TGTGCCAGCACACCAGGGGGCACACGGCCTGAAGCTTTCTTT
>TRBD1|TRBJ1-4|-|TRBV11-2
CASSFNRGGEKLFF
TGTGCCAGCAGCTTTAACAGGGGAGGGGAAAAACTGTTTTTT
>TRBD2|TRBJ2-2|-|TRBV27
CASSWGGLAGVGTGELFF
TGTGCCAGCAGTTGGGGAGGACTAGCGGGAGTTGGTACCGGGGAGCTGTTTTTT
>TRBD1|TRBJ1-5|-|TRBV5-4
CASSSRPDRVDQPQHF
TGTGCCAGCAGCTCTCGCCCCGACAGGGTGGATCAGCCCCAGCATTTT
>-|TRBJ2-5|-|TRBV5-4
CASSQNRVSQETQYF
TGTGCCAGCAGCCAGAACAGGGTATCGCAAGAGACCCAGTACTTC
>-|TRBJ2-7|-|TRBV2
CASSVTVTTLYEQYF
TGTGCCAGCAGTGTGACAGTCACCACTCTTTACGAGCAGTACTTC
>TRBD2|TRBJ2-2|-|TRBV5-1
CASSFLSGADGELFF
TGCGCCAGCAGCTTCCTTAGCGGGGCCGACGGGGAGCTGTTTTTT
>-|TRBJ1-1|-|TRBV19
CASRVRAMNTEAFF
TGTGCCAGTAGGGTCAGGGCAATGAACACTGAAGCTTTCTTT
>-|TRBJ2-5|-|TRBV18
CASSPGETQYF
TGTGCCAGCTCACCGGGGGAGACCCAGTACTTC
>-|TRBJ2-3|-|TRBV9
CASSPLWGEGGDTQYF
TGTGCCAGCAGCCCACTGTGGGGAGAGGGTGGGGATACGCAGTATTTT
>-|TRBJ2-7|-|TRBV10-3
CAINNQQGYEQYF
TGTGCCATCAATAACCAACAGGGCTACGAGCAGTACTTC
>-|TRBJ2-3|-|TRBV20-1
CSADHTDTQYF
TGCAGTGCGGACCACACAGATACGCAGTATTTT
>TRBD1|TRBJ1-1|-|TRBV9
CASSPGQGKGLNTEAFF
TGTGCCAGCAGCCCCGGACAGGGGAAGGGTCTGAACACTGAAGCTTTCTTT
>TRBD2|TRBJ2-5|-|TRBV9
CASSVGIAGGKETQYF
TGTGCCAGCAGCGTAGGAATAGCGGGAGGAAAGGAGACCCAGTACTTC
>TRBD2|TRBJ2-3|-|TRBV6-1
CASRIAGGPDTQYF
TGTGCCAGCAGAATAGCGGGGGGGCCAGATACGCAGTATTTT
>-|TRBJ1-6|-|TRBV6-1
CASSEMPRRSGPGSPLHF
TGTGCCAGCAGTGAAATGCCGAGACGGTCAGGGCCGGGTTCACCCCTCCACTTT
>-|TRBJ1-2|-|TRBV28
CASTPRTSGGYTF
TGTGCCAGCACTCCCCGGACCTCAGGCGGCTACACCTTC
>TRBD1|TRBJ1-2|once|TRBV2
CASSEGQSYGYTF
TGTGCCAGCAGTGAGGGACAGAGCTATGGCTACACCTTC
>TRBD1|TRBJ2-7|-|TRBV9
CASSATGQGGPYEQYF
TGTGCCAGCAGCGCCACCGGACAGGGAGGACCCTACGAGCAGTACTTC
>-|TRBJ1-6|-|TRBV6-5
CASSASGTMDSPLHF
TGTGCCAGCAGTGCTTCCGGGACAATGGATTCACCCCTCCACTTT
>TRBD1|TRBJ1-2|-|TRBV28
CASSYQGALGYTF
TGTGCCAGCAGCTACCAGGGGGCTCTTGGCTACACCTTC
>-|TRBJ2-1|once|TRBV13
CASSLFARHNEQFF
TGTGCCAGCAGCTTATTCGCCAGGCACAATGAGCAGTTCTTC
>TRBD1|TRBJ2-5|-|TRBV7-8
CASSLRDRGLEQYF
TGTGCCAGCAGCTTACGGGACAGGGGACTGGAGCAGTACTTC
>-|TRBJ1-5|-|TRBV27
CASSPDSSNQPQHF
TGTGCCAGCAGTCCGGACAGTAGCAATCAGCCCCAGCATTTT
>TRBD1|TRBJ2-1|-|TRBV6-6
CASADRGPEQFF
TGTGCCAGCGCCGACAGGGGCCCCGAGCAGTTCTTC
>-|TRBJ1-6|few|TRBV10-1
CASSSGMTPLHF
TGCGCCAGCAGTTCAGGGATGACACCCCTCCACTTT
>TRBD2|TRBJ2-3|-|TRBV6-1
CASRTSGYTDTQYF
TGTGCCAGCAGGACTAGCGGTTACACAGATACGCAGTATTTT
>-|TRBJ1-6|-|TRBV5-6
CASSLDRNSPLHF
TGTGCCAGCAGCTTAGACAGGAATTCACCCCTCCACTTT
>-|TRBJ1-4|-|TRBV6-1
CASSDAWGGEKLFF
TGTGCCAGCAGTGATGCGTGGGGTGGTGAAAAACTGTTTTTT
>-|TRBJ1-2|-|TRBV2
CASSSGQSTANYGYTF
TGTGCCAGCAGTTCAGGACAGAGCACTGCTAACTATGGCTACACCTTC
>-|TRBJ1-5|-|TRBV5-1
CASSYGVGAGQPQHF
TGCGCCAGCAGCTATGGAGTTGGGGCGGGACAGCCCCAGCATTTT
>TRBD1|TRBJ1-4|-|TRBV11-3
CASSPGTGALSNEKLFF
TGTGCCAGCAGCCCCGGGACAGGGGCCCTCTCTAATGAAAAACTGTTTTTT